Below, 6 T cell receptor beta chains from the same sample are listed, as sequenced in a study of T cell changes during pregnancy in multiple sclerosis. Here immunoSEQ multiplex PCR was the method, and the copy in TCRdb shows in-frame clones only, minus some. The table records 7,500 to 9,500 clones, 80% to 90% of them present only once. Sequenced here: CD8+ T cells from peripheral blood mononuclear cells, sampled in the first trimester of pregnancy. Receptor source: a female donor in good health, enrolled as a control in a pregnancy study.

The CDR3 loop reads CASSQGTGTGSYEQYF. As DNA, the CDR3 is TGCGCCAGCAGCCAGGGTACCGGGACAGGGAGCTACGAGCAGTACTTC. The V and J genes are TRBV4-3 and TRBJ2-7; 9 nucleotides align to TRBD1. The CDR3 extends over 16 amino acids. With 3 bases clipped from V and 3 bases from J, the junction kept 9 bases outside the gene matches. Germline lookup yields CDR1 LGHNA and CDR2 YSLEER.

The chain couples TRBV19 to TRBJ1-5, with D possibly being TRBD1 (5 bases). The CDR3 sequence is 15 residues long. V was clipped by 2 bases and J by 4 bases, with 12 bases between them. CDR1 and CDR2 from the germline V gene are LNHDA and SQIVND (reference sequence). CDR3 coding DNA: TGTGCCAGTAGTATAATGGCTGCAGGGAATCAGCCCCAGCATTTT. Translation gives CASSIMAAGNQPQHF.

The table lists this clone with a count of one. The gene calls are TRBV7-2 and TRBJ1-2, with 7 bases lining up with TRBD1. This CDR3 has 14 residues. Germline trimming cut 3 bases from V and 0 bases from J; bases unmatched to any gene: 1. Germline V gene data show CDR1 as SGHTA and CDR2 as FQGNSA. The CDR3 DNA is TGTGCCAGCAGCTTGACAGGGACTAACTATGGCTACACCTTC. It specifies CASSLTGTNYGYTF.

V is TRBV9 and J is TRBJ2-2; a possible D gene is TRBD1 (5 bases). Trimming removed 0 bases at V and 4 bases at J, with 7 bases between. This CDR3 is 14 amino acids long. Germline V gene sequence: CDR1 SGDLS, CDR2 YYNGEE. The chain's CDR3 is CASSVGGGTGELFF. DNA for the CDR3: TGTGCCAGCAGCGTAGGGGGCGGCACCGGGGAGCTGTTTTTT.

V is TRBV2 and J is TRBJ2-1; D is possibly TRBD2 (5 bases). V dropped 4 bases and J dropped 6 bases, with 13 bases sitting between them. The CDR3 runs to 14 residues. Germline values: CDR1 SNHLY, CDR2 FYNNEI. In DNA, the CDR3 is TGTGCCAGCAGTGTTCGGGGAGTCAGCAATGAGCAGTTCTTC. Translating it yields CASSVRGVSNEQFF.

The V gene is TRBV5-6, the J gene TRBJ2-2, with 12 bases fitting TRBD2. The CDR3 is made up of 16 amino acids. The germline V gene encodes CDR1 SGHDT and CDR2 YYEEEE. V was pared by 4 bases and J by 3 bases, with 4 bases of the junction left unmatched. CDR3: CASSPGLAGHTGELFF. CDR3 coding DNA: TGTGCCAGCAGCCCAGGACTAGCGGGGCACACCGGGGAGCTGTTTTTT.